This T cell receptor (beta chain) was profiled in a study of shared clonotypes between healthy human individuals. Study results and caveats: Sequencing depth was a factor that was expected to affect clonotype sharing among donors. Estimated clonotype richness was generally higher in naive than memory subsets.

Replicate PCRs for sorted subsets used approximately 220 ng DNA; this equaled about 30,000 T cell genomes. Only in-frame clones appear in the TCRdb table, and some are missing; sequencing was by immunoSEQ multiplex PCR. The repertoire holds 1,500,000 or so clones, roughly 95% seen once, with more than 0.9% in the top ten. The germline CDR1 and CDR2 sequences are GTSNPN and SVGIG (reference sequence). After removal of 3 bases from V and 4 bases from J, the junction contained 8 bases not matched to a gene. CDR3 length: 14 amino acids. In this sample, this clone turned up once. The target antigen is unknown.

The sequenced sample consisted of naive CD4+ T cells sorted from blood. Subset denoted: CD45RA+ positively selected. The gene calls are TRBV30 and TRBJ1-2; 7 nucleotides match TRBD1. The TCR originated in a man aged 25 to 40 in good health. The CDR3 DNA is TGTGCCTGGAGGGTAACGGGACAGTTCTATGGCTACACCTTC. This codes for CAWRVTGQFYGYTF.